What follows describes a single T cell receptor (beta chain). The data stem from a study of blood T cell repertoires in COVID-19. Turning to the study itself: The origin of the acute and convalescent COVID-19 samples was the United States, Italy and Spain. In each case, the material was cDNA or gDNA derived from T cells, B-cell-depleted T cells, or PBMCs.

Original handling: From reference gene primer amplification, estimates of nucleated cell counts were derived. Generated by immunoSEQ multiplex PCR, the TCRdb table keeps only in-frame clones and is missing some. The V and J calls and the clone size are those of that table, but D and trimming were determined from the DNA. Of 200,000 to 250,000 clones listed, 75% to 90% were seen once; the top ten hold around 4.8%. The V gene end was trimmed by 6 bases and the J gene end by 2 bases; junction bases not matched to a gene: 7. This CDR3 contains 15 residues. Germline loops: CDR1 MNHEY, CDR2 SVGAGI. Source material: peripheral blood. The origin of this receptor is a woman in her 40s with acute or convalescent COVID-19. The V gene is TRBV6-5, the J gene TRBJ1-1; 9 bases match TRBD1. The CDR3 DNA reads TGTGCCAGCAGCCTTAACAGGGGGCGAAACACTGAAGCTTTCTTT. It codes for CASSLNRGRNTEAFF.